The 24 T cell receptor beta chains reported below all come from one sample, sequenced in a study of CD8+ T cells in alopecia areata. RNA was isolated and reverse transcribed to cDNA, the sequencing template. Profiling relied on immunoSEQ multiplex PCR, and the TCRdb table lists in-frame clones only, not all of them. The sample lists 200,000 or so clones, roughly 50% occurring once. The sample taken for sequencing was CD8+ T cells sorted from blood. These receptors were obtained from a human donor in good health.

J is TRBJ2-5 and V is TRBV4-3, with D perhaps TRBD2 (6 bases). Trimming left V 2 bases short and J 1 base short, with 14 bases between. CDR1 LGHNA and CDR2 YSLEER come from the germline V gene. The CDR3 is made up of 16 amino acids. As DNA, the CDR3 is TGCGCCAGCAGCCAATCCCTTCTAGCGCTCCAAGAGACCCAGTACTTC. Its protein product is CASSQSLLALQETQYF.

The chain uses TRBV2 and TRBJ2-1, with a tentative D call TRBD2 (5 bases). From germline, CDR1 is SNHLY and CDR2 FYNNEI. The CDR3 sequence is 10 residues long. Trimming stripped 6 bases from V and 9 bases from J, with 6 bases between. CDR3 in amino acids: CASRTIEQFF. The DNA for the CDR3 is TGTGCCAGCAGGACTATTGAGCAGTTCTTC.

The chain has TRBV5-6 and TRBJ2-3; no reliable D call. This CDR3 is 13 amino acids long. CDR1 is SGHDT and CDR2 is YYEEEE in the germline V gene. Trimming shortened V by 7 bases and J by 0 bases, and 9 bases separated the two germline ends. CDR3 nucleotides: TGTGCCAGCGGCCTTGGGAGCACAGATACGCAGTATTTT. This gives the protein CASGLGSTDTQYF.

This clone has only one observation. The chain employs TRBV30 and TRBJ2-7; 7 nucleotides line up with TRBD1. From germline, CDR1 is GTSNPN and CDR2 SVGIG (reference sequence). The V and J ends lost 8 bases and 6 bases, in that order; junction bases with no gene match: 10. CDR3 length equals 12 residues. The CDR3 DNA sequence: TGTGCCGGACAGGACCCGACGCGCGAGCAGTACTTC. Protein product: CAGQDPTREQYF.

In this sample, this clone turned up once. This sequence joins TRBV27 and TRBJ1-6, with a tentative D call TRBD1 (6 bases). Germline CDR1 and CDR2: MNHEY and SMNVEV (reference sequence). Trimming left V 5 bases short and J 10 bases short, with 12 bases between. This CDR3 has 13 residues. This CDR3 is CASSLAGDSPLHF. DNA for the CDR3: TGTGCCAGCAGTCTCGCAGGGGACTCACCCCTCCACTTT.

The sample holds many counts of this clone. Within the sample, other DNA sequences also encode this same CDR3. V gene TRBV29-1 combines with J gene TRBJ2-2; TRBD1 is a possible D gene (5 bases). Per the germline V gene, CDR1 is SQVTM and CDR2 is ANQGSEA. V lost 7 bases, J lost 5 bases, and 11 bases lay in between. The CDR3 runs 12 residues. In DNA, the CDR3 is TGCAGCGCCCAGGGTTCAACCGGGGAGCTGTTTTTT. It specifies CSAQGSTGELFF.

V is TRBV27 and J is TRBJ2-6, with 7 bases aligning to TRBD1. V lost 3 bases to trimming and J lost 0 bases; unmatched junction nucleotides: 8. The CDR3 is 18 amino acids. CDR1 MNHEY and CDR2 SMNVEV come from the germline V gene (reference sequence). Written as DNA, the CDR3 is TGTGCCAGCAGTTTTAGGGCAGGGGGATACTCTGGGGCCAACGTCCTGACTTTC. Translation: CASSFRAGGYSGANVLTF.

V and J are TRBV2 and TRBJ2-7; D remains ambiguous. CDR1 is SNHLY and CDR2 is FYNNEI in the germline V gene. This CDR3 contains 12 residues. The V end lost 1 base, the J end lost 4 bases, and 5 bases lay between the germline ends. CDR3 region: CASSEVGYEQYF. The CDR3 region has the DNA TGTGCCAGCAGTGAAGTAGGGTACGAGCAGTACTTC.

The gene calls are TRBV29-1 and TRBJ1-2, with TRBD1 identical over 8 bases. V dropped 7 bases and J dropped 6; count of bases not matched to a gene: 10. The germline V gene has CDR1 SQVTM and CDR2 ANQGSEA. The CDR3 consists of 13 residues. In nucleotides, the CDR3 is TGCAGCGCCCCCGAGGACAGGGAAAATGGCTACACCTTC. Its translation is CSAPEDRENGYTF. Based on the CDR3 plus reference TRBV29-1 and TRBJ1-2, the full variable domain is SAVISQKPSRDICQRGTSLTIQCQVDSQVTMMFWYRQQPGQSLTLIATANQGSEATYESGFVIDKFPISRPNLTFSTLTVSNMSPEDSSIYLCSAPEDRENGYTFGSGTRLTVV.

The CDR3, as DNA: TGTGCCACCAGCAGATCATCTTGGGGGGCCGCTTCACCCCTCCACTTT. Translating it yields CATSRSSWGAASPLHF. This chain connects TRBV15 to TRBJ1-6; D might be TRBD1 (6 bases). CDR1 LNHNV and CDR2 YYDKDF come from the germline V gene (reference sequence). V lost 2 bases and J lost 9, with 17 bases in between. The CDR3 is made up of 16 amino acids.

The rearrangement links TRBV4-1 to TRBJ1-5; the match to TRBD1 covers 7 bases. Germline lookup yields CDR1 MGHRA and CDR2 YSYEKL. V lost 1 base and J lost 7; bases outside the gene matches: 10. The CDR3 has 16 amino acids. CDR3 DNA: TGCGCCAGCAGCCAAGGTCCGACAGGGTCGCGGCAGCCCCAGCATTTT. Translation: CASSQGPTGSRQPQHF.

V is TRBV29-1 and J is TRBJ1-2; D ambiguous. Germline V CDR1 and CDR2: SQVTM, ANQGSEA. This CDR3 is built from 15 residues. V was shortened by 0 bases and J by 0 bases, with 11 bases between the two germline ends. The CDR3 reads CSVEDWQETNYGYTF. The CDR3 DNA sequence: TGCAGCGTTGAAGACTGGCAGGAGACTAACTATGGCTACACCTTC.

The CDR3 sequence is CASSPGGVEETQYF. Here the CDR3 DNA reads TGTGCCAGCAGTCCGGGAGGGGTGGAGGAGACCCAGTACTTC. This sequence joins TRBV6-5 and TRBJ2-5; TRBD2 aligns across 8 bases. V dropped 5 bases and J dropped 5; count of bases not matched to a gene: 7. The germline CDR1 and CDR2 sequences are MNHEY and SVGAGI. This CDR3 is built from 14 residues.

The table lists this clone with a few counts. The chain employs TRBV25-1 and TRBJ2-5; 13 bases match TRBD2. V was clipped by 4 bases and J by 7 bases; unmatched bases: 9. Per germline, CDR1 MGHDK and CDR2 SYGVNS. The CDR3 consists of 16 residues. The CDR3 protein is CASSARTSGGQATQYF. The CDR3 coding sequence is TGTGCCAGCAGTGCCCGGACTAGCGGGGGCCAGGCGACCCAGTACTTC. The variable domain in full, completed from reference TRBV25-1 and TRBJ2-5, reads EADIYQTPRYLVIGTGKKITLECSQTMGHDKMYWYQQDPGMELHLIHYSYGVNSTEKGDLSSESTVSRIRTEHFPLTLESARPSHTSQYLCASSARTSGGQATQYFGPGTRLLVL.

Written as DNA, the CDR3 is TGCAGCGTTACGGGGGGCCCTTACGGATTCTTC. This translates into CSVTGGPYGFF. The rearrangement joins TRBV29-1 to TRBJ2-1; D possibly corresponds to TRBD2 (7 bases). Trimming left V 5 bases short and J 16 bases short, with 18 bases between. This CDR3 spans 11 amino acids. Germline lookup yields CDR1 SQVTM and CDR2 ANQGSEA.

This rearrangement joins TRBV7-9 to TRBJ1-5; no definite D call. The CDR3 covers 13 residues. V lost 5 bases to trimming and J lost 6 bases, with 11 bases between them. Germline V gene lookup returns CDR1 SEHNR and CDR2 FQNEAQ (reference sequence). This CDR3 reads CASSQVRGQPQHF. CDR3 in DNA: TGTGCCAGCAGCCAGGTGCGGGGTCAGCCCCAGCATTTT.

The V and J genes are TRBV29-1 and TRBJ2-6; D ambiguous. Germline V gene sequence: CDR1 SQVTM, CDR2 ANQGSEA. The CDR3 has 12 residues. V lost 6 bases to trimming and J lost 10 bases, with 13 bases between them. DNA for the CDR3: TGCAGCGTAATCTGGAGAGCTAACGTCCTGACTTTC. Amino acids: CSVIWRANVLTF.

A few counts support this clone. The J gene is TRBJ2-3, the V gene TRBV5-4, with D possibly being TRBD1 (6 bases). Germline CDR1 reads SGHNT; CDR2 reads YYREEE (reference sequence). The V end was cut by 2 bases, the J end by 2 bases, with 9 bases between. The CDR3 has 14 amino acids. In DNA, the CDR3 is TGTGCCAGCAGCTTTACAGGGAACACAGATACGCAGTATTTT. This gives the protein CASSFTGNTDTQYF.

V is TRBV6-4 and J is TRBJ1-1; no firm D call. V was shortened by 3 bases and J by 7 bases, with 9 bases between the two germline ends. In germline, CDR1 is MRHNA, CDR2 SNTAGT. The CDR3 spans 12 residues. The CDR3, as DNA: TGTGCCAGCAGTGATGGTAAGGGTGAAGCTTTCTTT. Residues: CASSDGKGEAFF.

The chain is built from TRBV5-1 and TRBJ1-5; 9 bases fit TRBD1. Trimming removed 4 bases from V and 7 bases from J; junction bases left unmatched: 6. Germline CDR1 is SGHRS and CDR2 is YFSETQ. CDR3 length: 14 amino acids. The CDR3 DNA is TGCGCCAGCAGCCCGGGACAGGGTCTCCAGCCCCAGCATTTT. Translation: CASSPGQGLQPQHF. Supplemented by reference TRBV5-1 and TRBJ1-5, the full variable domain reads KAGVTQTPRYLIKTRGQQVTLSCSPISGHRSVSWYQQTPGQGLQFLFEYFSETQRNKGNFPGRFSGRQFSNSRSEMNVSTLELGDSALYLCASSPGQGLQPQHFGDGTRLSIL.

V usage is TRBV4-1 and J usage is TRBJ1-5; 7 bases agree with TRBD1. CDR1 MGHRA and CDR2 YSYEKL come from the germline V gene. The J segment lost 4 bases and the V segment lost 10 bases, leaving 7 bases of the junction unmatched. The CDR3 runs 13 residues. The CDR3 here is CAKRGQINQPQHF. CDR3 in DNA: TGCGCCAAGAGGGGGCAGATAAATCAGCCCCAGCATTTT.

The chain is built from TRBV7-9 and TRBJ2-1, with D tentatively TRBD1 (6 bases). Per germline, CDR1 SEHNR and CDR2 FQNEAQ (reference sequence). This CDR3 spans 13 amino acids. V shed 5 bases and J shed 8 bases, with 13 bases lying between them. CDR3 sequence: CASSTGPGDEQFF. For the CDR3, the DNA is TGTGCCAGCAGCACAGGGCCCGGGGATGAGCAGTTCTTC. Based on the CDR3 plus reference TRBV7-9 and TRBJ2-1, the full variable domain is DTGVSQNPRHKITKRGQNVTFRCDPISEHNRLYWYRQTLGQGPEFLTYFQNEAQLEKSRLLSDRFSAERPKGSFSTLEIQRTEQGDSAMYLCASSTGPGDEQFFGPGTRLTVL.

The chain joins TRBV29-1 to TRBJ1-2, with 8 bases fitting TRBD1. With V trimmed by 5 bases and J by 8 bases, 10 bases remained unmatched. The CDR3 contains 13 residues. Germline lookup yields CDR1 SQVTM and CDR2 ANQGSEA. The CDR3 bases are TGCAGCGTTACAGGACAGGGTCTTTCGGGCTACACCTTC. It encodes CSVTGQGLSGYTF.

This chain uses TRBV9 with TRBJ2-3, with D perhaps matching TRBD1 or TRBD2 (6 bases each). The CDR3 covers 16 residues. Trimming left V 0 bases short and J 0 bases short, with 11 bases between. The germline V gene has CDR1 SGDLS and CDR2 YYNGEE. Here the CDR3 DNA reads TGTGCCAGCAGCGTAGAAGGGGGGCCGAGCACAGATACGCAGTATTTT. It yields the protein CASSVEGGPSTDTQYF. Full variable domain (outside the CDR3, taken from reference TRBV9 and TRBJ2-3): DSGVTQTPKHLITATGQRVTLRCSPRSGDLSVYWYQQSLDQGLQFLIQYYNGEERAKGNILERFSAQQFPDLHSELNLSSLELGDSALYFCASSVEGGPSTDTQYFGPGTRLTVL.